This T cell receptor (beta chain) was observed in a study of T cells in Graves' hyperthyroidism and ophthalmopathy. Study in general: Peripheral blood was secured at the point of initial diagnosis, before any treatment. Whole-study findings and limits: Among thyroid clonotypes expanded above 0.001, most also appeared in blood.

Patients aged 18 to 65 had newly diagnosed hyperthyroidism lasting under 2 months. RNA transcripts served as the template for amplifying TCR beta CDR3 regions. HTBI primers were the set used in a first-round RT-PCR of the TCR CDR3. TCRdb redid the calling of the multiplex PCR reads with MiXCR, one entry per CDR3 protein. In the table there are around 100,000 distinct CDR3 sequences, approximately 50% of which are singletons. Concerning this clonotype: The antigen remains undetermined.

Germline trimming cut 5 bases from V and 6 bases from J; bases unmatched to any gene: 4. The CDR3 spans 13 residues. Germline loops: CDR1 SGHTA, CDR2 FQGNSA. The V and J genes are TRBV7-2 and TRBJ1-2; TRBD1 matches at 9 bases. The source material was blood. The sequence was collected from a man in his forties with Graves' hyperthyroidism. In nucleotides, the CDR3 is TGTGCCAGCAGCCAAGACAGGGGGGATGGCTACACCTTC. Encoded protein: CASSQDRGDGYTF.